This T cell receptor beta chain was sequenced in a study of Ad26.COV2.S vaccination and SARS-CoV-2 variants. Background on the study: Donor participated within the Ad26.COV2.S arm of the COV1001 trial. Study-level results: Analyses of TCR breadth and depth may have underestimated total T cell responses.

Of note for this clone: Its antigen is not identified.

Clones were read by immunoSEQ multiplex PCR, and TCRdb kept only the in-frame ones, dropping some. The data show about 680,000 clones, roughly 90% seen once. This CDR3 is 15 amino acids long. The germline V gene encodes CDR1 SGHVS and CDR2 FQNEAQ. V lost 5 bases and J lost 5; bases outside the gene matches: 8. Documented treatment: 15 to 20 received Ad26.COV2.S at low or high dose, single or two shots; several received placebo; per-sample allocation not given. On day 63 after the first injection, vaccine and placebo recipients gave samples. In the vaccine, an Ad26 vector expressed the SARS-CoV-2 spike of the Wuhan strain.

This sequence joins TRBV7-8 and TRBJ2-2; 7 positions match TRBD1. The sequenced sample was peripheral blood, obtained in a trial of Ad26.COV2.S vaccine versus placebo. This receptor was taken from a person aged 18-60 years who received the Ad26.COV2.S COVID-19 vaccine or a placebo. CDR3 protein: CASSAGQAWTGELFF. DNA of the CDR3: TGTGCCAGCAGCGCCGGACAGGCGTGGACCGGGGAGCTGTTTTTT.